This T cell receptor beta chain is from a study of OX40 agonist ivuxolimab in advanced cancers. Points from the study as a whole: In CD8+ T cells, expanded clones were on average more numerous than in CD4+. Clones of CD4+ and CD8+ blood T cells grew by week 6 at doses of 0.1 to 3.0 mg/kg.

Profiled with immunoSEQ multiplex PCR; TCRdb holds only in-frame clones, not every one. The data hold 68,000 or so clones, with 80% to 95% observed a single time. In germline, CDR1 is WNHNN, CDR2 SYGVQD (reference sequence). The CDR3 is 14 amino acids. With V trimmed by 0 bases and J by 4 bases, 2 bases remained unmatched. Comments on this clone: Its antigen is not known.

The source of this sequence is an adult with an advanced solid tumor such as melanoma, head and neck, liver or kidney cancer. Sequences were derived from CD4+ or CD8+ T cells sorted from blood, sampled in a trial of the OX40 agonist ivuxolimab. The rearrangement links TRBV10-1 to TRBJ2-5; 7 bases are shared with TRBD1. The DNA of the CDR3 is TGCGCCAGCAGTGAGTCTACAGGGGCAGAGACCCAGTACTTC. It codes for CASSESTGAETQYF.